Below are 28 T cell receptor beta chains sequenced from a single sample in a study of CD8+CD57+ T cells in acquired aplastic anemia. It was genomic DNA that served as the template for profiling TCR beta VDJ and CDR3. TCRdb re-analysed the reads in MiXCR, keeping a single row per CDR3 protein. The table includes about 71,000 distinct CDR3 sequences, 45% to 60% detected once. Sequencing was done on a sample of sorted CD4+, CD8+, or CD8+CD57+ T cells (not recorded which) from PBMCs. The source of these receptors is a human donor in good health, serving as a control.

Ten or more counts support this clonotype. The CDR3 loop is CSVGRGSNGELFF. The CDR3 DNA is TGCAGCGTGGGCAGGGGGAGCAACGGGGAGCTGTTTTTT. The chain joins TRBV29-1 to TRBJ2-2, with 7 bases aligning to TRBD1. V shed 6 bases and J 7 bases; nucleotides not matched to a gene: 8. The CDR3 length is 13 residues. CDR1 is SQVTM and CDR2 is ANQGSEA in the germline V gene.

This sequence joins TRBV9 and TRBJ2-7; 11 bases fit TRBD2. V lost 3 bases, J lost 3 bases, and 2 bases stayed unmatched. This CDR3 has 14 residues. CDR1 and CDR2 from the germline V gene are SGDLS and YYNGEE. In DNA form, the CDR3 reads TGTGCCAGCAGCGCACTAGCGGGGGACTACGAGCAGTACTTC. Translating it yields CASSALAGDYEQYF.

The V call is TRBV4-2, the J call TRBJ2-3, with 8 bases identical to TRBD2. The CDR3 runs 14 residues. Losses at the gene ends were 3 bases for V and 4 bases for J; bases not matched to a gene: 3. The germline gives CDR1 LGHNA, CDR2 YNFKEQ. In nucleotides, the CDR3 is TGTGCCAGCAGCCAGAACGGGGGGGCAGATACGCAGTATTTT. Its translation is CASSQNGGADTQYF.

About this clonotype: This may come from a read error, since a much larger clone is one base off. This sequence joins TRBV5-5 and TRBJ1-1, with D perhaps TRBD1 (5 bases). CDR1 and CDR2 (germline): SGHKS, YYEKEE (reference sequence). The germline V and J ends were trimmed by 4 bases and 10 bases, with 20 bases remaining between them. The CDR3 spans 14 residues. Written as DNA, the CDR3 is TGTGCCAGCAGCCAAGGATTGGGGGGGAAAGGAGCTTTCTTT. As protein: CASSQGLGGKGAFF.

This clonotype is classed as medium-sized. The chain employs TRBV25-1 and TRBJ2-2; D is perhaps TRBD1 (5 bases). Trimming took off 2 bases at V and 2 bases at J, with 21 bases between the two ends. The CDR3 runs to 19 residues. Germline V lookup: CDR1 MGHDK, CDR2 SYGVNS. In DNA form, the CDR3 reads TGTGCCAGCAGTGAAAGTGGGGTGGGGCAGACCGATAACACCGGGGAGCTGTTTTTT. Its translation is CASSESGVGQTDNTGELFF.

This clonotype showed up just a few times. The chain combines TRBV2 with TRBJ2-7; 10 nucleotides agree with TRBD1. V shed 6 bases and J 5 bases; nucleotides not matched to a gene: 7. The germline gives CDR1 SNHLY, CDR2 FYNNEI. CDR3 length: 14 amino acids. The CDR3 nucleotides are TGTGCCAGCAGCTCCGGGACAGGGGACCACGAGCAGTACTTC. Amino acid sequence: CASSSGTGDHEQYF. Filled out from reference TRBV2 and TRBJ2-7, the complete variable domain reads EPEVTQTPSHQVTQMGQEVILRCVPISNHLYFYWYRQILGQKVEFLVSFYNNEISEKSEIFDDQFSVERPDGSNFTLKIRSTKLEDSAMYFCASSSGTGDHEQYFGPGTRLTVT.

This chain joins TRBV20-1 and TRBJ1-6, with TRBD1 matching 8 bases. The germline V gene encodes CDR1 DFQATT and CDR2 SNEGSKA (reference sequence). The CDR3 spans 17 residues. V shed 0 bases and J 7 bases; nucleotides not matched to a gene: 11. This chain's CDR3 is CSARDRRTGKGNSPLHF. The DNA of the CDR3 is TGCAGTGCTAGAGATCGTCGGACAGGGAAAGGGAATTCACCCCTCCACTTT.

The rearrangement joins TRBV4-1 to TRBJ1-2; TRBD1 is a possible D gene (5 bases). CDR1 is MGHRA and CDR2 is YSYEKL in the germline V gene. The V and J ends lost 0 bases and 2 bases respectively, with 13 bases between them. CDR3 length equals 16 residues. In DNA, the CDR3 is TGCGCCAGCAGCCAAGATAGCCGCAGGGCCAACTATGGCTACACCTTC. Amino acid sequence: CASSQDSRRANYGYTF.

This clonotype was recorded at least ten times. This chain joins TRBV29-1 and TRBJ1-1, with a tentative D call TRBD1 (5 bases). This CDR3 spans 15 amino acids. The V end lost 2 bases, the J end lost 0 bases, and 13 bases lay between the germline ends. Germline CDR1 and CDR2: SQVTM and ANQGSEA. CDR3 in amino acids: CSVEPGDRLNTEAFF. DNA for the CDR3: TGCAGCGTTGAACCTGGGGACCGGCTGAACACTGAAGCTTTCTTT. Filled out from reference TRBV29-1 and TRBJ1-1, the complete variable domain reads SAVISQKPSRDICQRGTSLTIQCQVDSQVTMMFWYRQQPGQSLTLIATANQGSEATYESGFVIDKFPISRPNLTFSTLTVSNMSPEDSSIYLCSVEPGDRLNTEAFFGQGTRLTVV.

The chain carries TRBV25-1 and TRBJ1-2; tentatively, D is TRBD1 (5 bases). Trimming pared 2 bases from V and 3 bases from J, leaving 10 bases between. The CDR3 has 14 residues. Germline lookup yields CDR1 MGHDK and CDR2 SYGVNS. The CDR3 is CASSEPGTHYGYTF. The CDR3 DNA reads as TGTGCCAGCAGTGAACCAGGGACTCACTATGGCTACACCTTC.

This clonotype was observed a single time. The junction and the germline gene differ at one end; a read error may be behind it. The V and J genes are TRBV25-1 and TRBJ2-7, with D perhaps being TRBD1 or TRBD2 (6 bases each). The CDR3 is 14 residues long. The germline V gene encodes CDR1 MGHDK and CDR2 SYGVNS. CDR3 sequence: CASSVGGTSYELYF. CDR3 sequence (DNA): TGTGCCAGCAGCGTAGGGGGGACCTCGTACGAGCTGTACTTC.

V and J are TRBV13 and TRBJ1-2, with D possibly matching TRBD1 (6 bases). The CDR3 is 14 residues long. The germline gives CDR1 PRHDT, CDR2 FYEKMQ (reference sequence). V lost 3 bases to trimming and J lost 4 bases, with 12 bases between them. CDR3 in amino acids: CASSLGQGIYGYTF. CDR3 in DNA: TGTGCCAGCAGCTTGGGGCAGGGGATCTATGGCTACACCTTC.

The rearrangement uses TRBV5-1 and TRBJ2-7, with D uncertain. Germline V CDR1 and CDR2: SGHRS, YFSETQ. CDR3 length: 16 residues. V was cut by 0 bases and J by 0 bases, with 13 bases left in between. In DNA, the CDR3 is TGCGCCAGCAGCTTGGCTCCCCGCCGTGGCTCCTACGAGCAGTACTTC. Its translation: CASSLAPRRGSYEQYF.

This clonotype was seen many times. J is TRBJ2-7 and V is TRBV4-1; no clear D. This CDR3 region has 14 residues. CDR1 is MGHRA and CDR2 is YSYEKL in the germline V gene. Between the trimmed V and J ends, which lost 1 base and 2 bases, there was a span of 9 bases. CDR3 in amino acids: CASSQGGEAYEQYF. For the CDR3, the DNA is TGCGCCAGCAGCCAAGGGGGTGAAGCCTACGAGCAGTACTTC.

The V gene is TRBV3-1, the J gene TRBJ1-1; unclear D gene. The CDR3 spans 14 residues. V lost 2 bases and J 4 bases, leaving 11 bases between the germline ends. Per the germline V gene, CDR1 is LGHDT and CDR2 is YNNKEL (reference sequence). DNA for the CDR3: TGTGCCAGCAGCCAATTCAATGACCCCACTGAAGCTTTCTTT. It encodes CASSQFNDPTEAFF.

The table lists this clonotype with a count of one. The gene calls are TRBV19 and TRBJ1-1; 8 bases line up with TRBD1. The CDR3 extends over 14 amino acids. The trim removed 5 bases at V and 6 bases at J, leaving 8 bases unmatched. Per the germline V gene, CDR1 is LNHDA and CDR2 is SQIVND (reference sequence). CDR3 region: CASSPVPGQAEAFF. The CDR3 DNA follows: TGTGCCAGTAGTCCCGTCCCGGGACAGGCTGAAGCTTTCTTT.

This clonotype has a count of ten or more. The J gene is TRBJ2-1, the V gene TRBV12-5; a weak D match, TRBD1 (6 bases). This CDR3 contains 16 residues. Deletions cut 4 bases from V and 4 bases from J, with 17 bases between. Germline-derived CDR1 and CDR2 are LGHNT and FRNRAP. The CDR3 loop reads CASGSAGAGVYNEQFF. CDR3 coding DNA: TGTGCTAGTGGTTCCGCCGGGGCAGGGGTGTACAATGAGCAGTTCTTC.

The gene calls are TRBV30 and TRBJ2-5; 11 bases line up with TRBD2. Losses at the gene ends were 0 bases for V and 1 base for J; bases not matched to a gene: 7. CDR1 is GTSNPN, CDR2 SVGIG, per germline (reference sequence). This CDR3 contains 17 residues. In nucleotides, the CDR3 is TGTGCCTGGAGTGTACTAGCGGGAGAGACTTTCCAAGAGACCCAGTACTTC. It codes for CAWSVLAGETFQETQYF.

This clonotype appeared once. This CDR3 fails to terminate in the conserved phenylalanine or tryptophan, so it likely reflects a read error. The J gene is TRBJ2-1, the V gene TRBV20-1, with 10 bases that match TRBD2. CDR3 length equals 15 residues. J lost 8 bases, V lost 4 bases, and 11 bases had no gene match. Germline CDR1 reads DFQATT; CDR2 reads SNEGSKA (reference sequence). The CDR3 is CSATYASGSYDEQFS. CDR3 in DNA: TGCAGTGCTACATACGCTAGCGGGAGTTACGATGAGCAGTTCTCC.

V usage is TRBV7-8 and J usage is TRBJ2-3, with TRBD2 identical over 7 bases. Trimming at V came to 2 bases and at J to 6 bases, leaving 11 bases not matched to a gene. Per the germline V gene, CDR1 is SGHVS and CDR2 is FQNEAQ. The CDR3 extends over 16 amino acids. This CDR3 reads CASSLRLAVLLDTQYF. The CDR3 bases are TGTGCCAGCAGCTTAAGGCTAGCGGTTCTATTGGATACGCAGTATTTT. The complete variable domain, with remaining parts taken from reference TRBV7-8 and TRBJ2-3, reads GAGVSQSPRYKVAKRGQDVALRCDPISGHVSLFWYQQALGQGPEFLTYFQNEAQLDKSGLPSDRFFAERPEGSVSTLKIQRTQQEDSAVYLCASSLRLAVLLDTQYFGPGTRLTVL.

The sample holds many counts of this clonotype. J is TRBJ2-7 and V is TRBV7-9, with a tentative D call TRBD1 (5 bases). Germline-derived CDR1 and CDR2 are SEHNR and FQNEAQ (reference sequence). V lost 4 bases and J 1 base, leaving 14 bases between the germline ends. The CDR3 is 15 amino acids. CDR3 sequence (DNA): TGTGCCAGCAGCTCCCCCCAGGGTAGATCCTACGAGCAGTACTTC. Protein sequence: CASSSPQGRSYEQYF.

The chain employs TRBV19 and TRBJ2-4; D may match TRBD1 or TRBD2 (5 bases each). Germline V lookup: CDR1 LNHDA, CDR2 SQIVND (reference sequence). The ends were cut back, 5 bases at V and 4 bases at J, with 15 bases in the middle. The CDR3 extends over 15 amino acids. This chain's CDR3 is CASSGTRRIKNIQYF. CDR3 in DNA: TGTGCCAGTAGTGGGACCAGGCGAATAAAAAACATTCAGTACTTC.

The V and J genes are TRBV29-1 and TRBJ2-2, with unresolved D. The V gene's germline CDR1 is SQVTM and CDR2 ANQGSEA. V lost 6 bases to trimming and J lost 2 bases, with 16 bases between them. The CDR3 consists of 15 residues. CDR3 sequence (DNA): TGCAGCGTCCAATTCGACCTCGATAACACCGGGGAGCTGTTTTTT. Protein product: CSVQFDLDNTGELFF.

The J gene is TRBJ2-7, the V gene TRBV20-1; perhaps TRBD2 as D (6 bases). V dropped 4 bases and J dropped 3 bases, with 10 bases sitting between them. This CDR3 contains 12 residues. CDR1 is DFQATT and CDR2 is SNEGSKA in the germline V gene (reference sequence). Written as DNA, the CDR3 is TGCAGTGCTAAACGGGAGAACTACGAGCAGTACTTC. It specifies CSAKRENYEQYF.

The CDR3 here is CASKLTGASTDTQYF. The CDR3 nucleotides are TGTGCCAGCAAGCTGACGGGGGCTAGCACAGATACGCAGTATTTT. V gene TRBV27 combines with J gene TRBJ2-3; D might be TRBD1 or TRBD2, each matching 6 bases. The length of the CDR3 is 15 residues. CDR1 is MNHEY, CDR2 SMNVEV, per germline (reference sequence). Trimming pared 7 bases from V and 0 bases from J, leaving 14 bases between.

This clonotype was detected many times. The genes are TRBV11-2 and TRBJ1-5; no clear D gene. Germline V lookup: CDR1 SGHAT, CDR2 FQNNGV. This CDR3 has 15 residues. V lost 4 bases and J 0 bases, leaving 10 bases between the germline ends. In DNA, the CDR3 is TGTGCCAGCAGCTCTTCGCCGGGTAGCAATCAGCCCCAGCATTTT. Its protein product is CASSSSPGSNQPQHF.

This clonotype showed up just a few times. V and J are TRBV19 and TRBJ2-7; 7 positions match TRBD2. The V and J ends lost 9 bases and 1 base, in that order; junction bases with no gene match: 9. This CDR3 has 14 residues. Germline loops: CDR1 LNHDA, CDR2 SQIVND (reference sequence). CDR3 bases: TGTGCCAGAGCGGGACTGAACATTTCCTACGAGCAGTACTTC. As protein: CARAGLNISYEQYF.

This clonotype occurred many times. The chain has TRBV19 and TRBJ2-2; D is unclear. Germline values: CDR1 LNHDA, CDR2 SQIVND (reference sequence). The CDR3 contains 15 residues. Trimming shortened V by 6 bases and J by 0 bases, and 11 bases separated the two germline ends. The CDR3 coding sequence is TGTGCCAGTAGCGGATTTACTACGAACACCGGGGAGCTGTTTTTT. Translation gives CASSGFTTNTGELFF.